The present entry profiles one TCR beta chain with its context. Its specificity is not known. The data derive from a study of CD8+CD57+ T cells in acquired aplastic anemia. Study at large: On average, sorted CD4+ and CD8+ cells gave 3.2 ug of DNA. In CD4+ cells, healthy donors produced an average of roughly 11 million reads.

Study-wide findings and caveats: Patient and control CD8+ Simpson's diversity was not significantly different. The number of CD8+ CDR3 sequences shared by patients and controls was twenty-nine.

The germline V gene encodes CDR1 SEHNR and CDR2 FQNEAQ (reference sequence). The CDR3 has 15 amino acids. Trimming removed 1 base from V and 5 bases from J, with 14 bases in between. Template material for TCR beta VDJ and CDR3 profiling consisted of genomic DNA. Using its own MiXCR run on the reads, TCRdb lists one record per CDR3 protein. The sample has about 170,000 distinct CDR3 sequences, 55% to 70% seen once. V is TRBV7-9 and J is TRBJ1-1; perhaps TRBD1 as D (6 bases). The source material was sorted CD4+, CD8+, or CD8+CD57+ T cells (not recorded which) from PBMCs. The sequence was collected from a human donor in good health. CDR3 loop: CASSLGIPGVTEAFF. CDR3 bases: TGTGCCAGCAGCTTAGGGATCCCAGGGGTTACTGAAGCTTTCTTT.